This T cell receptor (beta chain) was recorded in a study of blood T cell repertoires in COVID-19. The overall study: The study drew acute and convalescent COVID-19 samples from the United States, Italy and Spain.

As processed by the authors: Quantification of nucleated cells was approximated via reference gene primer amplification. Sequencing used immunoSEQ multiplex PCR; TCRdb keeps in-frame clones, though not all of them. For V, J and clone size, that table is used; D and trimming come from the DNA. The top ten hold 12% of the sample, which has 63,000 or so clones, about 81% seen once. This clone was detected a few times. The CDR3 contains 14 residues. With 4 bases clipped from V and 3 bases from J, the junction kept 6 bases outside the gene matches. Germline values: CDR1 SGHNT, CDR2 YYREEE (reference sequence).

The V and J genes are TRBV5-4 and TRBJ2-7, with TRBD2 identical over 8 bases. The sample was peripheral blood. This TCR was recovered from a human donor in a cohort sampled during active COVID-19. The CDR3 DNA is TGTGCCAGCAGCGCCGGCGGGGGGAGCTACGAGCAGTACTTC. It translates to CASSAGGGSYEQYF.